Listed below are T cell receptor beta chains from one sample, sequenced in a study of identical twins. TCRdb processed the 5' RACE reads anew with MiXCR; each CDR3 protein has one entry. The table records roughly 700,000 distinct CDR3 sequences, less than 10% of them present only once. The same sample was also used in a study of yellow fever vaccine responses in identical twins.

Sequenced: PBMCs. Every receptor here comes from a woman aged 18-30 years in good health. The conserved cysteine and the conserved F or W are not part of the CDR3 here. The D gene is left open where the match is weak.

j_call d_call v_call cdr3_aa
TRBJ1-6 TRBD1 TRBV7-2 ASSHPGQIYNSPLH
TRBJ2-7 . TRBV7-2 ASSLRLAYEQY
TRBJ2-1 TRBD2 TRBV4-2 ASSQDGGSGRGQF
TRBJ2-5 TRBD1 TRBV29-1 SVQGDTETQY
TRBJ2-3 TRBD1 TRBV29-1 SVNRGGDTQY
TRBJ2-2 TRBD2 TRBV20-1 SATRGGPYTGELF
TRBJ2-3 . TRBV5-1 ASSHAGPSTDTQY
TRBJ2-7 TRBD2 TRBV7-2 ASSWGGIYEQY
TRBJ2-7 TRBD1 TRBV3-1 ASSTGVGEQY
TRBJ2-5 TRBD2 TRBV15 ATSRGGLAGERETQY
TRBJ1-1 . TRBV6-5 ASSYTHLGGPGEAF
TRBJ2-7 TRBD1 TRBV18 ASSNGQGEGYEQY
TRBJ2-7 . TRBV2 ASSQGFDEQY
TRBJ2-3 . TRBV4-2 ASSQESTDTQY
TRBJ2-5 TRBD2 TRBV20-1 SARVGGGQETQY
TRBJ1-1 . TRBV12-3/TRBV12-4 ASRGDSLLAEAF
TRBJ2-1 . TRBV5-1 ASSLVADYNEQF
TRBJ2-7 TRBD2 TRBV7-2 ASSPSSGMTYEQY
TRBJ2-2 TRBD1 TRBV7-9 ASSSTGGGELF
TRBJ2-7 . TRBV29-1 SVEIRSSYEQY
TRBJ2-1 TRBD1 TRBV7-9 ASSSTGGNEQF
TRBJ2-7 . TRBV7-2 ASSNNYEQY
TRBJ2-2 . TRBV6-1 ASRPDSTANTGELF
TRBJ2-7 . TRBV20-1 SAQPDREVYEQY
TRBJ2-5 TRBD2 TRBV29-1 SGLTSGGETQY
TRBJ2-1 TRBD1 TRBV5-6 ASSLAMGVDRGLDEQF
TRBJ2-7 . TRBV7-8 ASSSPYRGYEQY
TRBJ2-3 . TRBV2 ASSEGGGGHTQY
TRBJ2-5 . TRBV9 ASSGANTPETQY
TRBJ2-1 TRBD2 TRBV20-1 SAKLTSGRINEQF
TRBJ2-7 . TRBV4-3 ASSQDLQDYEQY
TRBJ2-7 TRBD1 TRBV3-1 ASSQDWTGNEQY
TRBJ2-3 TRBD2 TRBV4-2 ASSQETSGGRTYTQY
TRBJ2-5 . TRBV6-1 ASRPRGGWETQY
TRBJ1-4 . TRBV4-1 ASSPGLLSNEKLF
TRBJ2-2 . TRBV6-4 ASSDGTNTGELF
TRBJ2-2 . TRBV24-1 ATSDLRTGELF